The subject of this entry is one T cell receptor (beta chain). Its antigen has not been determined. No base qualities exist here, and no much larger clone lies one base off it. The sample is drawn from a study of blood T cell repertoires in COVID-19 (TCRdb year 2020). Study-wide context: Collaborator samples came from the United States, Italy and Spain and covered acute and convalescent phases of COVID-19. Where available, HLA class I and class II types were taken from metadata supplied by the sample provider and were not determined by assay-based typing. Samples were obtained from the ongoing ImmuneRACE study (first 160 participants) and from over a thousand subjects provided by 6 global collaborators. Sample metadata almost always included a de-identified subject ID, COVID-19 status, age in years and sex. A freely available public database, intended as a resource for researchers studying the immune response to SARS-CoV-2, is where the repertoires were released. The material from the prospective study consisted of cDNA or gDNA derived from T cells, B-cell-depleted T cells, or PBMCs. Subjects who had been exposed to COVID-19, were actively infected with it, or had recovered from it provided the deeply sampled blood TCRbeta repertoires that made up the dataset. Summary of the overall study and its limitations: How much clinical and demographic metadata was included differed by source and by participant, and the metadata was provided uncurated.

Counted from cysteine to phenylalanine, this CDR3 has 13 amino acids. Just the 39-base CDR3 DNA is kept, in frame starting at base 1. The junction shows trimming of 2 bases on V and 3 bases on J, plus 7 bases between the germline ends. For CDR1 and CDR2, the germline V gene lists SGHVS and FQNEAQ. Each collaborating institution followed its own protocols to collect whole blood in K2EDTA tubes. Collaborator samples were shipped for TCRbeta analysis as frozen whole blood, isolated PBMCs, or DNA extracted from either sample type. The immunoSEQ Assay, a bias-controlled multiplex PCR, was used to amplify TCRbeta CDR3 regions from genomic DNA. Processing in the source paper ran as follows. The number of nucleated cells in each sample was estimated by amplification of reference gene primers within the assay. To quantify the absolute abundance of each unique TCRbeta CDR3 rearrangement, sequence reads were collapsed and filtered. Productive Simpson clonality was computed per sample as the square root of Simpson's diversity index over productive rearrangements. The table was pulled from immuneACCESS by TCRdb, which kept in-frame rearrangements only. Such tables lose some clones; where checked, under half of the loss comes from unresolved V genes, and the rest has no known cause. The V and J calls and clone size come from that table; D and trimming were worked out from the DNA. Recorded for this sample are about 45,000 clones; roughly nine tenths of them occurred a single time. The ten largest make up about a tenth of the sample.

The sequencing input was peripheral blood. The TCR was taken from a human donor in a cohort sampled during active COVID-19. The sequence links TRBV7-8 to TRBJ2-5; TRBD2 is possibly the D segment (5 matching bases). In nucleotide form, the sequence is TGTGCCAGCAGCTTATCGCGGGAAGAGACCCAGTACTTC. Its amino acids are CASSLSREETQYF.